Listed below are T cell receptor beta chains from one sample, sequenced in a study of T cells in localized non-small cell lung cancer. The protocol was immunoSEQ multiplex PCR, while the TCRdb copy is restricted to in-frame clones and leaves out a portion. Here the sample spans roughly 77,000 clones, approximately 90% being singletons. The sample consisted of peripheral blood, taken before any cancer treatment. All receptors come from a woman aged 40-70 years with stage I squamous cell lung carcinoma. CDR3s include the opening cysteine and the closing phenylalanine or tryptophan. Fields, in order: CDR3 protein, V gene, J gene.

CDR3 protein: CASSYSALGSYEQYF; V gene: TRBV6-5; J gene: TRBJ2-7
CDR3 protein: CASSALAGGTQYF; V gene: TRBV25-1; J gene: TRBJ2-3
CDR3 protein: CASLPEGLFNSPLHF; V gene: TRBV6-6; J gene: TRBJ1-6
CDR3 protein: CASGLAGILAGELFF; V gene: TRBV12-5; J gene: TRBJ2-2
CDR3 protein: CASSLTVTSNYGYTF; V gene: TRBV5-1; J gene: TRBJ1-2
CDR3 protein: CASSGRLASDTQYF; V gene: TRBV6-5; J gene: TRBJ2-3
CDR3 protein: CASSYSPSSTDTQYF; V gene: TRBV6-5; J gene: TRBJ2-3
CDR3 protein: CASSWDRADTQYF; V gene: TRBV5-6; J gene: TRBJ2-3
CDR3 protein: CSVDPGAGELFF; V gene: TRBV29-1; J gene: TRBJ2-2
CDR3 protein: CASSEVSFTGTHDTEAFF; V gene: TRBV6-4; J gene: TRBJ1-1
CDR3 protein: CAWSVPGGNTEAFF; V gene: TRBV30; J gene: TRBJ1-1
CDR3 protein: CASSSILRDTEAFF; V gene: TRBV6-5; J gene: TRBJ1-1
CDR3 protein: CASSPPLAGRYGYTF; V gene: TRBV18; J gene: TRBJ1-2
CDR3 protein: CAWSGTGSDSPLHF; V gene: TRBV30; J gene: TRBJ1-6
CDR3 protein: CSAGSNYGYTF; V gene: TRBV20-1; J gene: TRBJ1-2
CDR3 protein: CASTTYNEQFF; V gene: TRBV10-2; J gene: TRBJ2-1
CDR3 protein: CASSFLRTGGTDTQYF; V gene: TRBV27; J gene: TRBJ2-3
CDR3 protein: CASSERPLAGHEQYF; V gene: TRBV10-2; J gene: TRBJ2-7
CDR3 protein: CASSLSSQGKRYNEQFF; V gene: TRBV7-9; J gene: TRBJ2-1
CDR3 protein: CASKANSNEQFF; V gene: TRBV7-9; J gene: TRBJ2-1
CDR3 protein: CASSLGTDSYGYTF; V gene: TRBV5-4; J gene: TRBJ1-2
CDR3 protein: CASSPGEAKNIQYF; V gene: TRBV5-1; J gene: TRBJ2-4
CDR3 protein: CASRAPKGRNYGYTF; V gene: TRBV6-5; J gene: TRBJ1-2
CDR3 protein: CASSVVEGPYGYTF; V gene: TRBV9; J gene: TRBJ1-2
CDR3 protein: CASSINRGGSLREQYF; V gene: TRBV19; J gene: TRBJ2-7
CDR3 protein: CASSLTRDRDLSPLHF; V gene: TRBV5-1; J gene: TRBJ1-6
CDR3 protein: CASSMTVSSGNTIYF; V gene: TRBV19; J gene: TRBJ1-3
CDR3 protein: CASSTEFGAVEQFF; V gene: TRBV7-2; J gene: TRBJ2-1
CDR3 protein: CASSSGQGRYFF; V gene: TRBV7-9; J gene: TRBJ1-1